This TCR beta chain stems from a study of blood T cell repertoires in COVID-19. At the level of the study: The origin of the acute and convalescent COVID-19 samples was the United States, Italy and Spain.

Germline-derived CDR1 and CDR2 are MGHRA and YSYEKL. Trimming took 1 base from V and 4 from J, leaving 13 bases between them. The CDR3 is made up of 16 amino acids. In the study's own analysis: Reference gene primer amplification yielded estimated nucleated cell counts. Using immunoSEQ multiplex PCR, the repertoire was profiled, and TCRdb retains in-frame clones only, with some absent. V and J calls and clone size follow that table, whereas D and trimming were derived from the DNA. The sample yields some 700,000 clones, 90% seen once. This clonotype originated in a woman between 18 and 29 years old with acute or convalescent COVID-19. This chain connects TRBV4-1 to TRBJ2-2; weak D call: TRBD1 (7 bases). The sequenced sample was peripheral blood. This chain's CDR3 is CASSQAGAGGTGELFF. The CDR3 DNA follows: TGCGCCAGCAGCCAAGCGGGGGCAGGGGGCACCGGGGAGCTGTTTTTT.